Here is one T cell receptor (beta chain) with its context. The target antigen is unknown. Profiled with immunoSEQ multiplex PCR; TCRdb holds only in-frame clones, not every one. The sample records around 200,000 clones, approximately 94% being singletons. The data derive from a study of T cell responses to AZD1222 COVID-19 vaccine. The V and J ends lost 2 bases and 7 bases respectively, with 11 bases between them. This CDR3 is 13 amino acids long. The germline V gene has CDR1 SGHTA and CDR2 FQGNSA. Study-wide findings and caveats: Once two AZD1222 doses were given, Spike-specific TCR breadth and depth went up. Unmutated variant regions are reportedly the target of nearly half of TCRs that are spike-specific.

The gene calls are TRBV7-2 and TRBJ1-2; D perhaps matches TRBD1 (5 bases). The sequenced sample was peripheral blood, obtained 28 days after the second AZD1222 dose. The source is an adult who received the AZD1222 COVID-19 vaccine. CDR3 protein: CASSLLREAGYTF. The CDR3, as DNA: TGTGCCAGCAGCTTACTCAGGGAAGCTGGCTACACCTTC.